The 12 T cell receptor beta chains listed next were all sequenced from one sample in a study of shared clonotypes between healthy human individuals. Here immunoSEQ multiplex PCR was the method, and the copy in TCRdb shows in-frame clones only, minus some. The table records 2 million to 3 million clones, 93% of them present only once. The sequenced material came from naive CD4+ T cells from PBMCs. As for subset: CD45RA+ positively selected. Source of these receptors: a man aged 18-30 years in good health. Some clones in this sample may be carry-over from other donors' samples.

V gene TRBV9 combines with J gene TRBJ2-3; D gene unclear. The CDR3 extends over 14 amino acids. CDR1 SGDLS and CDR2 YYNGEE come from the germline V gene. V lost 3 bases and J 3 bases, leaving 11 bases between the germline ends. The CDR3 loop is CASSAAWATDTQYF. CDR3 bases: TGTGCCAGCAGCGCAGCGTGGGCAACAGATACGCAGTATTTT.

V and J are TRBV9 and TRBJ2-1; the D gene is possibly TRBD2 (5 bases). Trimming took 3 bases from V and 3 from J, leaving 7 bases between them. The CDR3 sequence is 13 residues long. Germline V lookup: CDR1 SGDLS, CDR2 YYNGEE. The CDR3 nucleotides are TGTGCCAGCAGCGCCACTAGCTACAATGAGCAGTTCTTC. It encodes CASSATSYNEQFF.

V and J are TRBV5-6 and TRBJ1-2; weak D call: TRBD1 (5 bases). Germline V gene lookup returns CDR1 SGHDT and CDR2 YYEEEE. This CDR3 spans 17 amino acids. Trimming took off 1 base at V and 0 bases at J, with 16 bases between the two ends. The CDR3 DNA reads TGTGCCAGCAGCTTGTTTTTCGGGGCAAGCACTAACTATGGCTACACCTTC. Translated, it gives CASSLFFGASTNYGYTF.

This chain uses TRBV7-8 with TRBJ2-5, with 9 positions matching TRBD2. Germline CDR1 SGHVS, CDR2 FQNEAQ. The CDR3 totals 14 residues. The V segment lost 3 bases and the J segment 5 bases; nucleotides outside the gene matches: 4. The CDR3 nucleotides are TGTGCCAGCAGCTTTAGCGGGAGCGCGGAGACCCAGTACTTC. Its translation is CASSFSGSAETQYF.

CDR3 in DNA: TGTGCCAGCAGCCCACCAGGGACTACCTTTCTCAATACGCAGTATTTT. Translation gives CASSPPGTTFLNTQYF. The J gene is TRBJ2-3, the V gene TRBV9, with 7 positions matching TRBD2. CDR1 is SGDLS and CDR2 is YYNGEE in the germline V gene. V shed 4 bases, J shed 7 bases, and the junction held 15 bases outside the gene matches. There are 16 residues in the CDR3.

This clone was counted a few times. The chain is built from TRBV19 and TRBJ1-1; tentatively, D is TRBD1 (5 bases). Germline V CDR1 and CDR2: LNHDA, SQIVND (reference sequence). There are 13 residues in the CDR3. V dropped 3 bases and J dropped 5 bases, with 10 bases sitting between them. The CDR3 DNA reads TGTGCCAGTAGTATTGGGGAGGGGACTGAAGCTTTCTTT. It encodes CASSIGEGTEAFF.

J is TRBJ2-4 and V is TRBV5-4; D assignment may be TRBD1 or TRBD2 (6 bases each). The CDR3 is 17 residues long. The V end lost 2 bases, the J end lost 0 bases, and 15 bases lay between the germline ends. Germline V gene lookup returns CDR1 SGHNT and CDR2 YYREEE (reference sequence). The CDR3, as DNA: TGTGCCAGCAGCTTAGGGGGAGGTTCCCTAGCCAAAAACATTCAGTACTTC. Its protein product is CASSLGGGSLAKNIQYF.

The chain carries TRBV28 and TRBJ2-7; 7 bases agree with TRBD2. V shed 5 bases, J shed 0 bases, and the junction held 7 bases outside the gene matches. Germline V gene sequence: CDR1 MDHEN, CDR2 SYDVKM. This CDR3 spans 15 amino acids. DNA of the CDR3: TGTGCCAGCAGTCTCACTAGCGTATACTCCTACGAGCAGTACTTC. As protein: CASSLTSVYSYEQYF.

This CDR3 reads CSASPTRPQYF. In DNA, the CDR3 is TGCAGTGCTAGCCCCACCAGGCCGCAGTACTTC. V gene TRBV20-1 combines with J gene TRBJ2-7; D is uncertain. The CDR3 spans 11 residues. CDR1 is DFQATT and CDR2 is SNEGSKA in the germline V gene (reference sequence). V lost 3 bases, J lost 9 bases, and 12 bases lay in between.

The CDR3 nucleotides read TGCGCCAGCAGCCCAGTCCCCTCGAGGAACAATGAGCAGTTCTTC. Its translation: CASSPVPSRNNEQFF. The V gene is TRBV5-1, the J gene TRBJ2-1; D remains ambiguous. This CDR3 is 15 amino acids long. CDR1 is SGHRS, CDR2 YFSETQ, per germline. The V end was cut by 4 bases, the J end by 5 bases, with 16 bases between.

This chain links TRBV23-1 with TRBJ1-5; D gene unclear. TRBV23-1 is an ORF for which the function is uncertain. The CDR3 is 17 residues long. V dropped 3 bases and J dropped 0 bases, with 15 bases sitting between them. The CDR3 nucleotides read TGCGCCAGCAGTCAGTTAAGCACAGAAGATAGCAATCAGCCCCAGCATTTT. Protein: CASSQLSTEDSNQPQHF.

The V and J genes are TRBV30 and TRBJ2-3; D could derive from TRBD1 or TRBD2 (5 bases each). Germline loops: CDR1 GTSNPN, CDR2 SVGIG (reference sequence). This CDR3 region has 15 residues. V was trimmed by 3 bases and J by 3 bases, leaving 16 bases between them. DNA for the CDR3: TGTGCCTGGAGCCGAGGGGCTACCCGAACAGATACGCAGTATTTT. Translation: CAWSRGATRTDTQYF. The whole variable domain, filled in from reference TRBV30 and TRBJ2-3, reads SQTIHQWPATLVQPVGSPLSLECTVEGTSNPNLYWYRQAAGRGLQLLFYSVGIGQISSEVPQNLSASRPQDRQFILSSKKLLLSDSGFYLCAWSRGATRTDTQYFGPGTRLTVL.